This T cell receptor (beta chain) derives from a study of graft-versus-host responses after intestinal transplantation. Study context: Tacrolimus and steroids were given for two to four years to all recipients after anti-thymocyte globulin induction.

Only in-frame clones appear in the TCRdb table, and some are missing; sequencing was by immunoSEQ multiplex PCR. The data contain tens of thousands of clones, around 93% of them singletons. Note on this clone: Its antigen is currently unknown.

This clonotype was sampled from a human donor who was the organ donor for an intestinal transplant. Specimen: unstimulated CD4+ T cells sorted from spleen or lymph node cells, collected before transplant.

The CDR3 DNA reads TGTGCCAGCAGCCCACCCGGGACAGGATCCTACGAGCAGTACTTC. Amino acid sequence: CASSPPGTGSYEQYF. This chain connects TRBV7-9 to TRBJ2-7; 8 positions agree with TRBD1. Germline assignment: CDR1 SEHNR and CDR2 FQNEAQ (reference sequence). V shed 5 bases and J 1 base; nucleotides not matched to a gene: 7. This CDR3 contains 15 residues.